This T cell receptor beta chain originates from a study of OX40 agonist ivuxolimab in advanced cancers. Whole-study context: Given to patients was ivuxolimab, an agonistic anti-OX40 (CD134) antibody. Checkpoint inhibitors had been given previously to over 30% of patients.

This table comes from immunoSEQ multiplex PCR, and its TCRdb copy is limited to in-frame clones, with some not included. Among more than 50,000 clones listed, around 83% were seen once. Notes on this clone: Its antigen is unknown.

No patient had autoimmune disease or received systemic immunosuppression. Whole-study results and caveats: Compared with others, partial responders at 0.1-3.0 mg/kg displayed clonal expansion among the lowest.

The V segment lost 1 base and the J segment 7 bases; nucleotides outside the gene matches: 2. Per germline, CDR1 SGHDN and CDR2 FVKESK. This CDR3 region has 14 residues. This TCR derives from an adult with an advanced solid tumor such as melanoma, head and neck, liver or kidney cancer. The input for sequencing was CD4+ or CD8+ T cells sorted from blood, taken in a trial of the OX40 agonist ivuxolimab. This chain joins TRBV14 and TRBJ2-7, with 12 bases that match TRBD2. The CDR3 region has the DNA TGTGCCAGCAGCCAAGCCCTAGCGGGAGGGGAGCAGTACTTC. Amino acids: CASSQALAGGEQYF. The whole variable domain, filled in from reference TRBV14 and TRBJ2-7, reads EAGVTQFPSHSVIEKGQTVTLRCDPISGHDNLYWYRRVMGKEIKFLLHFVKESKQDESGMPNNRFLAERTGGTYSTLKVQPAELEDSGVYFCASSQALAGGEQYFGPGTRLTVT.